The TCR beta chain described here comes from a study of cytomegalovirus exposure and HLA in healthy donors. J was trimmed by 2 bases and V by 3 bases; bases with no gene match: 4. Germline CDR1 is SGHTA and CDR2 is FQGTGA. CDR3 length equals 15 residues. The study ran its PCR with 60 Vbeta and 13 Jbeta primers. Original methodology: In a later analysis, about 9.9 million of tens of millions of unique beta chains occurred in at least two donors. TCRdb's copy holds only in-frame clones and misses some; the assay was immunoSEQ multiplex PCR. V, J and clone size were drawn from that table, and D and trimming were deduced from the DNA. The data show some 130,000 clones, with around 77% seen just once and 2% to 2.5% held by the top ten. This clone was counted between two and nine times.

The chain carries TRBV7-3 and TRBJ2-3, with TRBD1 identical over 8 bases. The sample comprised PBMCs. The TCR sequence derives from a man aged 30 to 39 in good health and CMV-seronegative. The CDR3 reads CASSFQGAHTDTQYF. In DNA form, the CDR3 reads TGTGCCAGCAGCTTCCAGGGGGCGCACACAGATACGCAGTATTTT.